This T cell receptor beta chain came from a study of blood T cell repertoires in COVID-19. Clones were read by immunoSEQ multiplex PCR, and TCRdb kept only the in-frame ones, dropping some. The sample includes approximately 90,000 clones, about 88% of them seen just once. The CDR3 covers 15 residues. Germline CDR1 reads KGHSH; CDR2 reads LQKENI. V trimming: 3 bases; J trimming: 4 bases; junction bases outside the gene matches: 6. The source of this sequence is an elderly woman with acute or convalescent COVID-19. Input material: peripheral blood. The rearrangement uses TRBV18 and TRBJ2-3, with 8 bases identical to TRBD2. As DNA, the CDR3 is TGTGCCAGCTCACCGCTCGGACTAGCCCCAGATACGCAGTATTTT. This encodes CASSPLGLAPDTQYF. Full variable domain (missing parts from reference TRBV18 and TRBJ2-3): NAGVMQNPRHLVRRRGQEARLRCSPMKGHSHVYWYRQLPEEGLKFMVYLQKENIIDESGMPKERFSAEFPKEGPSILRIQQVVRGDSAAYFCASSPLGLAPDTQYFGPGTRLTVL.